This T cell receptor (beta chain) was profiled in a study of Ad26.COV2.S vaccination and SARS-CoV-2 variants (dated by TCRdb to about 2021). Broadly, across the study: Vaccine-arm donors were drawn from COV1001, a multicentre, randomized, double-blind, placebo-controlled phase I-IIa trial of Ad26.COV2.S in healthy adults. Ad26.COV2.S was administered intramuscularly at a dose of 5x10^10 or 1x10^11 viral particles, either as one shot or as two shots given 56 days apart. TCRbeta repertoire sequencing was used to assess the specificity and breadth of SARS-CoV-2-reactive T cell receptors after Ad26.COV2.S vaccination. The TCR-sequenced set comprised approximately 32 samples: some 19 Ad26.COV2.S vaccine recipients, 5 placebo recipients and 8 SARS-CoV-2 convalescent individuals. Trial participants were randomized into five groups of five: low-dose or high-dose Ad26.COV2.S given once or twice, or placebo on both occasions. Investigators did not know the trial group allocation while performing experiments and assessing outcomes.

What this sample's treatment or condition label stands for: some 20 received Ad26.COV2.S at low or high dose, single or two shots; about 5 received placebo; per-sample allocation not given. For vaccine and placebo recipients, repertoires were sequenced using samples collected on day 63 after the first injection. In Cohort 1b, 25 adults aged 18-55 years were enrolled at a single site in Boston, USA, between 29 July and 7 August 2020. As a vaccine, Ad26.COV2.S was a replication-incompetent adenovirus type 26 vector that expressed a prefusion-stabilized SARS-CoV-2 spike protein derived from the original Wuhan strain. TCRbeta CDR3 regions were sequenced with the immunoSEQ Assay. After extraction, genomic DNA underwent amplification by bias-controlled multiplex PCR, followed by high-throughput sequencing. Per the original workflow: To quantify the absolute abundance of every unique TCRbeta CDR3 region, sequences were collapsed and filtered. T cell fraction was estimated by normalization of TCRbeta template counts to usable DNA, with usable DNA being measured through amplification of reference genes present in all nucleated cells. Repertoire TCRs were annotated as SARS-CoV-2-specific when V gene, CDR3 amino acid sequence and J gene were exactly matched to a known reactive TCR set. The reference SARS-CoV-2 TCR set came from MIRA and was filtered for enrichment in COVID-19-positive ImmuneCODE repertoires, removing public or cross-reactive TCRs. Drawing on the MIRA antigens, annotated TCRs were analysed further at the level of specific ORF or position within ORF. Breadth was defined as the number of annotated unique rearrangements divided by the total number of unique productive rearrangements, and depth was defined as the summed frequency of the annotated unique rearrangements. Two-sided Wilcoxon rank-sum tests were applied when comparing TCR breadth between groups. The clones in this table, taken by TCRdb from immuneACCESS, are in-frame only. Not every clone is retained; where verified, under half of the shortfall comes from an unresolved V gene, and the cause of the rest is unknown. V, J and clone size are those of that table, while D and trimming were read from the DNA. Counted in this sample were roughly 700,000 clones; 89% of them appeared once. In total, the top ten clones hold around 1.4% of the sample.

From the cysteine through the phenylalanine, the CDR3 covers 14 amino acids. The kept DNA is CDR3 alone, 42 bases in frame from the first base. Trimming removed 4 bases from V and 1 base from J, leaving 11 bases between the germline ends. The germline V gene provides CDR1 MGHRA and CDR2 YSYEKL. Concerning this clone: Its antigen is not yet known. Per-base qualities were not stored, and no clone one base away is much larger.

The research as a whole found: The authors noted that the TCR breadth and depth analyses may have underestimated total T cell responses. Vaccine and placebo recipients had comparable non-spike TCR breadth, which fits with the vaccine containing only spike. Comparing responses between vaccine doses or regimens was not something the study was powered to do. Ad26.COV2.S recipients had higher spike-specific TCR breadth than placebo recipients (P = 0.0014). After vaccination, spike-specific CD8+ and CD4+ T cell responses were reported to show substantial breadth.

Sequenced material: peripheral blood, taken in a trial of Ad26.COV2.S vaccine versus placebo. The V and J segments used are TRBV4-1 and TRBJ2-7, with TRBD1 perhaps the D gene, on 5 matching bases. This TCR came from a person between 18 and 59 years old who received the Ad26.COV2.S COVID-19 vaccine or a placebo. The encoded CDR3 is CASSPQRQSYEQYF. The sequence in DNA is TGCGCCAGCAGCCCTCAAAGACAGTCCTACGAGCAGTACTTC.